Each of the 14 T cell receptor beta chains below was sequenced from the same sample in a study of blood T cells in healthy people across ages. For the second PCR, which ran for about 7 to 11 cycles, a sample-barcoded 5' primer and a J-beta primer mix were used. In TCRdb, the 5' RACE reads were re-called with MiXCR into one record per CDR3 protein. The sample records around 600,000 distinct CDR3 sequences, around 48% being singletons. The sequencing input was blood. These receptors all come from a man at least 80 years old in good health.

This CDR3 is CASRLESRALAGGSSYNEQFF. CDR3 in DNA: TGCGCCAGCAGGTTAGAGAGCAGGGCGTTGGCGGGAGGGTCCTCCTACAATGAGCAGTTCTTC. The chain uses TRBV5-1 and TRBJ2-1, with TRBD2 matching over 9 bases. The germline V gene encodes CDR1 SGHRS and CDR2 YFSETQ. J was trimmed by 0 bases and V by 5 bases; bases with no gene match: 21. The CDR3 runs 21 residues.

This chain's CDR3 is CASSQDLGGGDNYGYTF. Written as DNA, the CDR3 is TGTGCCAGCAGCCAAGATCTTGGGGGGGGCGACAACTATGGCTACACCTTC. V gene TRBV4-2 combines with J gene TRBJ1-2; a weak D match, TRBD1 (6 bases). The germline CDR1 and CDR2 sequences are LGHNA and YNFKEQ. Trimming stripped 0 bases from V and 2 bases from J, with 16 bases between. The CDR3 loop spans 17 amino acids.

This clonotype was detected a few times. The chain links TRBV20-1 to TRBJ2-7; D is undetermined. The germline V and J ends were trimmed by 1 base and 7 bases, with 14 bases remaining between them. Germline loops: CDR1 DFQATT, CDR2 SNEGSKA (reference sequence). This CDR3 contains 13 residues. CDR3 protein: CSARGSMWREQYF. Written as DNA, the CDR3 is TGCAGTGCTAGAGGCAGTATGTGGAGAGAGCAGTACTTC.

This chain connects TRBV20-1 to TRBJ2-3, with TRBD2 as a possible D gene (5 bases). Germline V gene lookup returns CDR1 DFQATT and CDR2 SNEGSKA (reference sequence). This CDR3 has 14 amino acids. V lost 6 bases and J 7 bases, leaving 20 bases between the germline ends. The chain's CDR3 is CSATLPTGLNTQYF. In DNA form, the CDR3 reads TGCAGTGCCACCCTCCCTACGGGGTTAAATACGCAGTATTTT.

This clonotype was seen repeatedly, ten times or more. The chain couples TRBV6-5 to TRBJ2-7; D is possibly TRBD1 or TRBD2 (5 bases each). With 7 bases removed from V and 5 bases from J, the gap between germline ends came to 15 bases. This CDR3 is 13 amino acids long. The germline V gene has CDR1 MNHEY and CDR2 SVGAGI. CDR3 nucleotides: TGTGCCAGCACCCCGGCCGGGACCAACGAGCAGTACTTC. Translating it yields CASTPAGTNEQYF.

This clonotype was seen repeatedly, ten times or more. J is TRBJ2-3 and V is TRBV6-5; D is possibly TRBD2 (6 bases). The CDR3 spans 14 residues. Trimming left V 3 bases short and J 4 bases short, with 11 bases between. Germline-derived CDR1 and CDR2 are MNHEY and SVGAGI. CDR3 residues: CASSYGGSADTQYF. DNA of the CDR3: TGTGCCAGCAGTTATGGGGGGAGCGCAGATACGCAGTATTTT.

This clonotype has a count of ten or more. This sequence joins TRBV10-3 and TRBJ2-1; 14 bases agree with TRBD2. The V gene end was trimmed by 10 bases and the J gene end by 0 bases; junction bases not matched to a gene: 5. This CDR3 spans 16 amino acids. Germline assignment: CDR1 ENHRY and CDR2 SYGVKD. CDR3 sequence: CATSGTSGSSYNEQFF. In DNA, the CDR3 is TGTGCCACCTCCGGGACTAGCGGGAGCTCCTACAATGAGCAGTTCTTC.

The CDR3 region is CASSKGEGQQYF. CDR3 bases: TGTGCCAGCAGCAAAGGCGAGGGTCAGCAGTACTTC. The chain recombines TRBV21-1 with TRBJ2-7; the DNA was not compared with TRBD2, the D call given in the table. TRBV21-1 is annotated as a pseudogene. The CDR3 has 12 amino acids.

This chain joins TRBV29-1 and TRBJ2-3, with 8 bases identical to TRBD2. Germline V gene sequence: CDR1 SQVTM, CDR2 ANQGSEA. V shed 6 bases and J 4 bases; nucleotides not matched to a gene: 12. This CDR3 has 15 residues. CDR3 nucleotides: TGCAGCGTAGTGGCCCAGCGGGAGTCCGCAGATACGCAGTATTTT. Protein: CSVVAQRESADTQYF.

The chain recombines TRBV20-1 with TRBJ2-3, with 7 bases fitting TRBD2. The V gene's germline CDR1 is DFQATT and CDR2 SNEGSKA (reference sequence). The CDR3 has 13 residues. The V gene end was trimmed by 2 bases and the J gene end by 2 bases; junction bases not matched to a gene: 1. CDR3 sequence (DNA): TGCAGTGCTAGACTAGCGGTCACAGATACGCAGTATTTT. It specifies CSARLAVTDTQYF.

The chain combines TRBV7-2 with TRBJ1-2; the D gene is possibly TRBD1 (5 bases). CDR1 is SGHTA and CDR2 is FQGNSA in the germline V gene. CDR3 length: 16 residues. Trimming cost V 4 bases and J 5 bases, with 20 bases left between them. The CDR3 sequence is CASSSAGRAGKYGYTF. CDR3 bases: TGTGCCAGCAGCTCCGCAGGCCGGGCAGGGAAGTATGGCTACACCTTC.

This clonotype was seen more than once but under ten times. CDR3 coding DNA: TGCGCAACCAGGGGGGAATATGGCTACACCTTC. It translates to CATRGEYGYTF. The chain links TRBV5-1 to TRBJ1-2; 7 bases map to TRBD1. This CDR3 is 11 amino acids long. Germline V gives CDR1 SGHRS, CDR2 YFSETQ.

The gene calls are TRBV9 and TRBJ2-1, with D tentatively TRBD1 (6 bases). Germline V gene data show CDR1 as SGDLS and CDR2 as YYNGEE. The CDR3 covers 16 residues. V was pared by 0 bases and J by 5 bases, with 15 bases between. The CDR3: CASSVVPGAGNNEQFF. In nucleotides, the CDR3 is TGTGCCAGCAGCGTAGTTCCAGGGGCTGGGAACAATGAGCAGTTCTTC.

This rearrangement joins TRBV11-1 to TRBJ2-1, with no clear D. CDR1 and CDR2 (germline): SGHAT, FQDESV (reference sequence). CDR3 size: 15 residues. V was trimmed by 5 bases and J by 0 bases, leaving 11 bases between them. The CDR3 spells CASSQTNPSYNEQFF. In DNA, the CDR3 is TGTGCCAGCAGCCAAACTAACCCCTCCTACAATGAGCAGTTCTTC. The whole variable domain, remainder taken from reference TRBV11-1 and TRBJ2-1, is EAEVAQSPRYKITEKSQAVAFWCDPISGHATLYWYRQILGQGPELLVQFQDESVVDDSQLPKDRFSAERLKGVDSTLKIQPAELGDSAMYLCASSQTNPSYNEQFFGPGTRLTVL.